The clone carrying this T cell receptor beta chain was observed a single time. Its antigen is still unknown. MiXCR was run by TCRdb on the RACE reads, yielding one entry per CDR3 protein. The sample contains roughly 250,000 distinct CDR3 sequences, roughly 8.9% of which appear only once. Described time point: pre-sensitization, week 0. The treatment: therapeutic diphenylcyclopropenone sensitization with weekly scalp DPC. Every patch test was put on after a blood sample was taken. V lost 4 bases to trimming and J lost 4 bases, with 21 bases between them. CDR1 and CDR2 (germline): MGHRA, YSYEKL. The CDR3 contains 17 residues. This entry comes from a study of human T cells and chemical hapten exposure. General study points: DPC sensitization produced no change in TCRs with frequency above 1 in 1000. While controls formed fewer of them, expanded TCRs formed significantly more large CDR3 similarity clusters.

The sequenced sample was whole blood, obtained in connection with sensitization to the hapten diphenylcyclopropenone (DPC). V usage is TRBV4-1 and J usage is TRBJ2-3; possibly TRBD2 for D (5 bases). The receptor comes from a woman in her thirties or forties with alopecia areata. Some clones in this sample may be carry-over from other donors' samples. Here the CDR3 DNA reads TGCGCCAGCAGCCGTGAGAGGGTAGCCATCTCCCCAGATACGCAGTATTTT. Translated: CASSRERVAISPDTQYF.